What follows are 27 T cell receptor beta chains derived from one specimen sequenced in a study of PD-1 blockade in classical Hodgkin lymphoma. Data came from immunoSEQ multiplex PCR; TCRdb stores just in-frame clones and leaves some out. This table holds some 58,000 clones, more than 75% found once. After autologous stem cell transplantation all patients relapsed, and prior brentuximab vedotin exposure differed between cohorts. The sequenced sample was peripheral blood mononuclear cells (PBMCs), obtained before the second cycle of nivolumab. The receptors shown here come from a human donor with classical Hodgkin lymphoma.

This clone was seen only once. The chain employs TRBV27 and TRBJ2-3; perhaps TRBD2 as D (5 bases). This CDR3 has 13 amino acids. Germline V gene data show CDR1 as MNHEY and CDR2 as SMNVEV (reference sequence). The V end lost 5 bases, the J end lost 1 base, and 7 bases lay between the germline ends. The CDR3 region has the DNA TGTGCCAGCAGTCACGGGGGCACAGATACGCAGTATTTT. As protein: CASSHGGTDTQYF.

The V call is TRBV19, the J call TRBJ2-5; D is possibly TRBD2 (6 bases). Trimming cost V 1 base and J 4 bases, with 16 bases left between them. The CDR3 has 16 amino acids. Germline CDR1 LNHDA, CDR2 SQIVND (reference sequence). This chain's CDR3 is CASSIGPGRSGETQYF. The CDR3 DNA follows: TGTGCCAGTAGTATAGGCCCGGGGAGGTCGGGAGAGACCCAGTACTTC. The full variable domain, its missing parts supplied by reference TRBV19 and TRBJ2-5, is DGGITQSPKYLFRKEGQNVTLSCEQNLNHDAMYWYRQDPGQGLRLIYYSQIVNDFQKGDIAEGYSVSREKKESFPLTVTSAQKNPTAFYLCASSIGPGRSGETQYFGPGTRLLVL.

The chain links TRBV30 to TRBJ1-4; D remains ambiguous. V dropped 2 bases and J dropped 8 bases, with 18 bases sitting between them. There are 15 residues in the CDR3. Germline assignment: CDR1 GTSNPN and CDR2 SVGIG (reference sequence). The CDR3 is CAWSNQVPSVEKLFF. In nucleotides, the CDR3 is TGTGCCTGGAGTAATCAGGTTCCCTCGGTAGAAAAACTGTTTTTT.

The V call is TRBV6-5, the J call TRBJ2-7; D is unclear. V dropped 0 bases and J dropped 0 bases, with 12 bases sitting between them. The CDR3 length is 16 residues. Germline lookup yields CDR1 MNHEY and CDR2 SVGAGI. The CDR3 is CASSYSGLAGSYEQYF. CDR3 in DNA: TGTGCCAGCAGTTACTCGGGTCTCGCCGGCTCCTACGAGCAGTACTTC.

The chain employs TRBV7-8 and TRBJ1-2, with 7 bases identical to TRBD1. The trim removed 11 bases at V and 3 bases at J, leaving 6 bases unmatched. CDR3 length: 12 amino acids. In germline, CDR1 is SGHVS, CDR2 FQNEAQ. This CDR3 reads CAGRTGDYGYTF. In DNA, the CDR3 is TGTGCCGGCCGCACAGGGGACTATGGCTACACCTTC.

This sequence joins TRBV30 and TRBJ1-1, with unresolved D. The germline gives CDR1 GTSNPN, CDR2 SVGIG (reference sequence). With 5 bases removed from V and 2 bases from J, the gap between germline ends came to 9 bases. This CDR3 has 12 residues. CDR3 sequence reads: CAWGDSNTEAFF. In nucleotides, the CDR3 is TGTGCCTGGGGAGACTCAAACACTGAAGCTTTCTTT.

The chain couples TRBV7-2 to TRBJ1-1; weak D call: TRBD1 (5 bases). The CDR3 has 12 amino acids. V was pared by 5 bases and J by 6 bases, with 10 bases between. CDR1 is SGHTA, CDR2 FQGNSA, per germline. The CDR3 here is CASSQWGSEAFF. Written as DNA, the CDR3 is TGTGCCAGCAGCCAGTGGGGGTCTGAAGCTTTCTTT.

This clone was seen more than once but under ten times. The chain uses TRBV7-2 and TRBJ1-4; D is ambiguous. This CDR3 has 13 residues. Germline V gene sequence: CDR1 SGHTA, CDR2 FQGNSA. The V end lost 2 bases, the J end lost 7 bases, and 8 bases lay between the germline ends. Written as DNA, the CDR3 is TGTGCCAGCAGCTTACAGCGAGGTGAAAAACTGTTTTTT. Translation: CASSLQRGEKLFF.

The chain carries TRBV5-1 and TRBJ1-4, with D possibly TRBD1 on 6 matching bases. The CDR3 length is 14 residues. The ends were cut back, 4 bases at V and 7 bases at J, with 14 bases in the middle. The germline V gene encodes CDR1 SGHRS and CDR2 YFSETQ. The CDR3 reads CASSQEGGGEKLFF. DNA of the CDR3: TGCGCCAGCAGCCAGGAAGGGGGTGGTGAAAAACTGTTTTTT.

This clone was observed a single time. This chain joins TRBV30 and TRBJ2-5; D gene ambiguous. Per the germline V gene, CDR1 is GTSNPN and CDR2 is SVGIG (reference sequence). With 4 bases removed from V and 4 bases from J, the gap between germline ends came to 7 bases. The CDR3 totals 11 residues. The CDR3 sequence is CAWTVAETQYF. The CDR3 DNA reads as TGTGCCTGGACGGTGGCAGAGACCCAGTACTTC. Together with reference TRBV30 and TRBJ2-5, the CDR3 gives the full variable domain: SQTIHQWPATLVQPVGSPLSLECTVEGTSNPNLYWYRQAAGRGLQLLFYSVGIGQISSEVPQNLSASRPQDRQFILSSKKLLLSDSGFYLCAWTVAETQYFGPGTRLLVL.

The V gene is TRBV20-1, the J gene TRBJ2-7, with D hard to call. Germline V gene lookup returns CDR1 DFQATT and CDR2 SNEGSKA (reference sequence). This CDR3 has 10 amino acids. Trimming took off 4 bases at V and 5 bases at J, with 6 bases between the two ends. CDR3 sequence reads: CSAILNEQYF. As DNA, the CDR3 is TGCAGTGCTATACTGAACGAGCAGTACTTC.

This chain joins TRBV4-1 and TRBJ2-2; D unclear. The germline V gene encodes CDR1 MGHRA and CDR2 YSYEKL. Between the trimmed V and J ends, which lost 6 bases and 1 base, there was a span of 3 bases. CDR3 length: 12 residues. CDR3 coding DNA: TGCGCCAGCAGGGGGAACACCGGGGAGCTGTTTTTT. Translated: CASRGNTGELFF.

The chain couples TRBV30 to TRBJ2-2, with 10 bases lining up with TRBD1. CDR3 size: 13 residues. CDR1 and CDR2 from the germline V gene are GTSNPN and SVGIG (reference sequence). With 3 bases clipped from V and 6 bases from J, the junction kept 1 base outside the gene matches. Here the CDR3 reads CAWRDRGAGELFF. For the CDR3, the DNA is TGTGCCTGGAGGGACAGGGGGGCCGGGGAGCTGTTTTTT.

The chain couples TRBV19 to TRBJ1-2; D unresolved. The CDR3 spans 15 residues. Trimming took 5 bases from V and 4 from J, leaving 17 bases between them. The germline V gene has CDR1 LNHDA and CDR2 SQIVND (reference sequence). CDR3: CASSAFDLGSYGYTF. The CDR3 DNA reads TGTGCCAGTAGTGCATTCGACCTCGGAAGCTATGGCTACACCTTC.

This chain connects TRBV7-8 to TRBJ2-1, with TRBD2 identical over 8 bases. The CDR3 runs to 13 residues. V lost 7 bases, J lost 7 bases, and 6 bases stayed unmatched. Germline values: CDR1 SGHVS, CDR2 FQNEAQ. The CDR3 is CASTERGGNEQFF. The CDR3 DNA reads as TGTGCCAGCACCGAACGGGGGGGTAATGAGCAGTTCTTC. The variable domain in full, completed from reference TRBV7-8 and TRBJ2-1, reads GAGVSQSPRYKVAKRGQDVALRCDPISGHVSLFWYQQALGQGPEFLTYFQNEAQLDKSGLPSDRFFAERPEGSVSTLKIQRTQQEDSAVYLCASTERGGNEQFFGPGTRLTVL.

V usage is TRBV5-1 and J usage is TRBJ1-2, with TRBD1 as a possible D gene (6 bases). Trimming left V 3 bases short and J 8 bases short, with 17 bases between. Germline V gene lookup returns CDR1 SGHRS and CDR2 YFSETQ. This CDR3 contains 14 residues. The CDR3 loop is CASSSLGGGEGYTF. The CDR3 DNA reads as TGCGCCAGCAGCTCCTTGGGAGGGGGTGAAGGCTACACCTTC.

The V gene is TRBV5-1, the J gene TRBJ1-5; 7 bases line up with TRBD1. CDR1 and CDR2 (germline): SGHRS, YFSETQ. The length of the CDR3 is 14 residues. Unmatched junction bases numbered 0, after V lost 1 base and J lost 2 bases. CDR3 sequence reads: CASSLTGGNQPQHF. As DNA, the CDR3 is TGCGCCAGCAGCTTGACAGGGGGCAATCAGCCCCAGCATTTT.

The chain carries TRBV6-5 and TRBJ2-1; 10 bases are shared with TRBD2. The CDR3 runs to 15 residues. CDR1 and CDR2 (germline): MNHEY, SVGAGI. Trimming removed 6 bases from V and 2 bases from J; junction bases left unmatched: 4. CDR3 in DNA: TGTGCCAGCAGCCGACTAGCGGGTGCCTACAATGAGCAGTTCTTC. Translation: CASSRLAGAYNEQFF.

The rearrangement links TRBV5-1 to TRBJ1-3, with 8 bases identical to TRBD1. This CDR3 is built from 15 residues. Germline loops: CDR1 SGHRS, CDR2 YFSETQ. The V segment lost 2 bases and the J segment 6 bases; nucleotides outside the gene matches: 7. CDR3 residues: CASSFTGQGLNTIYF. The DNA of the CDR3 is TGCGCCAGCAGCTTTACCGGACAGGGCTTAAACACCATATATTTT. The whole variable domain, filled in from reference TRBV5-1 and TRBJ1-3, reads KAGVTQTPRYLIKTRGQQVTLSCSPISGHRSVSWYQQTPGQGLQFLFEYFSETQRNKGNFPGRFSGRQFSNSRSEMNVSTLELGDSALYLCASSFTGQGLNTIYFGEGSWLTVV.

This chain uses TRBV10-1 with TRBJ1-1; D is unclear. The CDR3 is made up of 14 amino acids. V lost 0 bases, J lost 1 base, and 6 bases lay in between. Per germline, CDR1 WNHNN and CDR2 SYGVQD (reference sequence). The CDR3 nucleotides are TGCGCCAGCAGTGAGTCGAAGGCGAACACTGAAGCTTTCTTT. Encoded protein: CASSESKANTEAFF.

J is TRBJ1-2 and V is TRBV5-1; weak D call: TRBD1 (5 bases). CDR3 length: 14 amino acids. The germline gives CDR1 SGHRS, CDR2 YFSETQ. V lost 0 bases to trimming and J lost 8 bases, with 14 bases between them. The CDR3 loop is CASSLDRMGEGYTF. As DNA, the CDR3 is TGCGCCAGCAGCTTGGATCGGATGGGGGAAGGCTACACCTTC.

This CDR3 is CASSSRGDSYNEQFF. DNA of the CDR3: TGTGCCAGTAGTTCGAGGGGGGACTCCTACAATGAGCAGTTCTTC. V gene TRBV19 combines with J gene TRBJ2-1; the D call may be TRBD1 or TRBD2 (6 bases each). Trimming pared 5 bases from V and 0 bases from J, leaving 11 bases between. CDR3 length: 15 amino acids. CDR1 and CDR2 (germline): LNHDA, SQIVND (reference sequence).

The genes are TRBV23-1 and TRBJ2-5; a weak D match, TRBD1 (6 bases). TRBJ2-7 explains the end of the DNA better; the J call may be wrong. Being an ORF, TRBV23-1 has a function that is uncertain. This CDR3 comprises 16 residues. CDR3 sequence: CASSQMTGPEYGEQYF. The CDR3 DNA follows: TGCGCCAGCAGTCAAATGACAGGCCCTGAGTATGGCGAGCAGTACTTC.

The chain links TRBV27 to TRBJ2-3; 8 bases fit TRBD1. Per germline, CDR1 MNHEY and CDR2 SMNVEV (reference sequence). The CDR3 extends over 15 amino acids. The V segment lost 0 bases and the J segment 4 bases; nucleotides outside the gene matches: 3. The CDR3 nucleotides read TGTGCCAGCAGTTTATCTCAGGGGGCCGCAGATACGCAGTATTTT. Protein: CASSLSQGAADTQYF.

The chain links TRBV5-5 to TRBJ1-2, with D hard to call. This CDR3 is 15 amino acids long. The germline V gene has CDR1 SGHKS and CDR2 YYEKEE (reference sequence). With 3 bases removed from V and 2 bases from J, the gap between germline ends came to 14 bases. CDR3 DNA: TGTGCCAGCAGCTGGGCCTCGACGGAGAACTATGGCTACACCTTC. This gives the protein CASSWASTENYGYTF. Based on the CDR3 plus reference TRBV5-5 and TRBJ1-2, the full variable domain is DAGVTQSPTHLIKTRGQQVTLRCSPISGHKSVSWYQQVLGQGPQFIFQYYEKEERGRGNFPDRFSARQFPNYSSELNVNALLLGDSALYLCASSWASTENYGYTFGSGTRLTVV.

This sequence joins TRBV25-1 and TRBJ1-1; D is ambiguous. Between the trimmed V and J ends, which lost 3 bases and 1 base, there was a span of 15 bases. The CDR3 contains 16 residues. CDR1 MGHDK and CDR2 SYGVNS come from the germline V gene. The CDR3 region has the DNA TGTGCCAGCAGTGATAGGCAGCGAAAAGGGAACACTGAAGCTTTCTTT. It is translated as CASSDRQRKGNTEAFF.

This clone has only a few counts. This chain uses TRBV5-1 with TRBJ1-4, with 7 positions matching TRBD1. V dropped 4 bases and J dropped 10; count of bases not matched to a gene: 10. Per germline, CDR1 SGHRS and CDR2 YFSETQ. The CDR3 spans 14 residues. In DNA form, the CDR3 reads TGCGCCAGCAGCGCGACAGGGACGCCCGGAAAACTGTTTTTT. Protein sequence: CASSATGTPGKLFF.